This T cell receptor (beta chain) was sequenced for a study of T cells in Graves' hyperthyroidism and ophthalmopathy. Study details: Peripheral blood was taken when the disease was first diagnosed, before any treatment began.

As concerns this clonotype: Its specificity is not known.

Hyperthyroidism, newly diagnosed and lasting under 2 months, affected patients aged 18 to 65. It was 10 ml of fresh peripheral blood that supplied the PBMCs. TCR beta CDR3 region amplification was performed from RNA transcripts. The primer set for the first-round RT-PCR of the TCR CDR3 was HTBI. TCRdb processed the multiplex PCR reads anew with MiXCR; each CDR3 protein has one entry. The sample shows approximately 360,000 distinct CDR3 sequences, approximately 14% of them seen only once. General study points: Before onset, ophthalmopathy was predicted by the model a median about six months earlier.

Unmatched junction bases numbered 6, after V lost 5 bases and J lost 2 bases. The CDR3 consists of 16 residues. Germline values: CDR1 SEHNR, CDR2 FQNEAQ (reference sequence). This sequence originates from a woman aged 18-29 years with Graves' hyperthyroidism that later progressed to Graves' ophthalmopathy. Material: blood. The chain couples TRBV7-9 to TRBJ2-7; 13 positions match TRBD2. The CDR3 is CASSAGTSGTTYEQYF. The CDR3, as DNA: TGTGCCAGCAGCGCGGGGACTAGCGGGACTACCTACGAGCAGTACTTC.